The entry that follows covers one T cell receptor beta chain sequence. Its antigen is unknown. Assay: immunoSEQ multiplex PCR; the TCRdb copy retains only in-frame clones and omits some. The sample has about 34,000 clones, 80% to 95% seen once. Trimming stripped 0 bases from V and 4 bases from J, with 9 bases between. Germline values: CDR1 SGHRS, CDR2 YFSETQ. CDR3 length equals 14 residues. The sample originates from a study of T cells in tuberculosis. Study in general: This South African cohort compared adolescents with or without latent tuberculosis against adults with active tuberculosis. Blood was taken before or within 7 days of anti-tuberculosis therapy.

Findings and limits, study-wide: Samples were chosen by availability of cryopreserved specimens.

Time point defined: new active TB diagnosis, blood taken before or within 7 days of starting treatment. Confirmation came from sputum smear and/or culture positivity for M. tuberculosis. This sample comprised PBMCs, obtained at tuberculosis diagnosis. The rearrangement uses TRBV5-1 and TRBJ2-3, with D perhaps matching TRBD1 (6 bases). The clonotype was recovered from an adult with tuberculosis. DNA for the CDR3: TGCGCCAGCAGCTTGGGGCAGGGGCCAGATACGCAGTATTTT. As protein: CASSLGQGPDTQYF. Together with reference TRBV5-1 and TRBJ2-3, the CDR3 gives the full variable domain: KAGVTQTPRYLIKTRGQQVTLSCSPISGHRSVSWYQQTPGQGLQFLFEYFSETQRNKGNFPGRFSGRQFSNSRSEMNVSTLELGDSALYLCASSLGQGPDTQYFGPGTRLTVL.